The sequence of this TCR beta chain was determined in a study of shared T cell receptors in the human thymus. This clone came up once. The V and J ends lost 4 bases and 0 bases respectively, with 10 bases between them. The CDR3 contains 15 residues. The V gene's germline CDR1 is MGHDK and CDR2 SYGVNS. Assay: immunoSEQ multiplex PCR; the TCRdb copy retains only in-frame clones and omits some. Of about 380,000 clones listed, approximately 95% are singletons. The receptor comes from a human donor. Specimen: thymocytes. The chain employs TRBV25-1 and TRBJ2-1; no clear D gene. This chain's CDR3 is CASSVVLSSYNEQFF. The CDR3 DNA sequence: TGTGCCAGCAGTGTGGTACTTAGCTCCTACAATGAGCAGTTCTTC.